The 22 T cell receptor beta chains in this list originate from one sample, sequenced in a study of human T cells and chemical hapten exposure. A single record per CDR3 protein comes from TCRdb applying MiXCR to the RACE reads. This sample has 82,000 or so distinct CDR3 sequences, with 10% to 15% found just once. Indicated time point: patch test 3, about 24 weeks after DPC sensitization. Specified treatment: therapeutic diphenylcyclopropenone sensitization with weekly scalp DPC. This sample comprised whole blood, obtained in connection with sensitization to the hapten diphenylcyclopropenone (DPC). Source of these receptors: a woman aged 45-65 years with alopecia areata. Some clones in this sample may be carry-over from other donors' samples.

The chain uses TRBV29-1 and TRBJ1-1; TRBD1 aligns across 8 bases. This CDR3 contains 12 residues. CDR1 is SQVTM, CDR2 ANQGSEA, per germline. V dropped 5 bases and J dropped 3; count of bases not matched to a gene: 2. In nucleotides, the CDR3 is TGCAGCGTTACGACAGGGGACACTGAAGCTTTCTTT. It translates to CSVTTGDTEAFF.

This clonotype was counted only a few times. One junction end does not reproduce the germline sequence, and a read error may be involved. The J gene is TRBJ2-6, the V gene TRBV11-2; the D gene is possibly TRBD2 (5 bases). This CDR3 has 15 amino acids. Germline V gene lookup returns CDR1 SGHAT and CDR2 FQNNGV. The CDR3 nucleotides are TGCGCCAGCAGGTCAACGCGGGCTGGGGCCAACGTCCTGACTTTC. Translation gives CASRSTRAGANVLTF.

This clonotype has just a few counts. The chain carries TRBV7-2 and TRBJ2-1; D not resolved. The V gene's germline CDR1 is SGHTA and CDR2 FQGNSA. CDR3 length: 13 amino acids. The V gene lost 3 bases and the J gene lost 7 bases, with 10 bases spanning the gap. The DNA of the CDR3 is TGTGCCAGCAGCTTGAGGAGAGAGAATGAGCAGTTCTTC. Amino acids: CASSLRRENEQFF.

This clonotype has ten or more counts. V is TRBV4-1 and J is TRBJ1-1; maybe TRBD1 (6 bases). V shed 1 base and J shed 1 base, with 10 bases lying between them. The CDR3 runs to 15 residues. Germline V gene lookup returns CDR1 MGHRA and CDR2 YSYEKL. This chain's CDR3 is CASSQVRGANTEAFF. The CDR3 region has the DNA TGCGCCAGCAGCCAAGTGAGGGGGGCGAACACTGAAGCTTTCTTT.

This clonotype was counted many times. This rearrangement joins TRBV7-3 to TRBJ1-6, with D possibly TRBD1 on 5 matching bases. The CDR3 extends over 13 amino acids. Germline loops: CDR1 SGHTA, CDR2 FQGTGA. V gave up 4 bases and J gave up 5 bases, with 6 bases separating them. CDR3 in DNA: TGTGCCAGCAGCTCGACAGATAATTCACCCCTCCACTTT. It is translated as CASSSTDNSPLHF.

J is TRBJ1-2 and V is TRBV10-3; 8 nucleotides align to TRBD1. Unmatched junction bases numbered 4, after V lost 2 bases and J lost 2 bases. In germline, CDR1 is ENHRY, CDR2 SYGVKD. This CDR3 comprises 15 residues. The CDR3 coding sequence is TGTGCCATCAGTGAGGAGAGACAGGGGAACTATGGCTACACCTTC. It is translated as CAISEERQGNYGYTF.

This clonotype was detected ten times or more. The chain recombines TRBV3-1 with TRBJ1-2; 12 bases match TRBD1. The length of the CDR3 is 14 residues. CDR1 is LGHDT and CDR2 is YNNKEL in the germline V gene (reference sequence). V lost 4 bases and J lost 8; bases outside the gene matches: 5. The CDR3 coding sequence is TGTGCCAGCAGCCTACCCGGGACAGGGGGCGGCTACACCTTC. It codes for CASSLPGTGGGYTF.

The table lists this clonotype with a few counts. This chain joins TRBV6-4 and TRBJ2-3, with D maybe TRBD2 (6 bases). Germline V gene lookup returns CDR1 MRHNA and CDR2 SNTAGT. V lost 0 bases to trimming and J lost 1 base, with 8 bases between them. The CDR3 covers 15 residues. The CDR3 reads CASSDSGGGTDTQYF. CDR3 coding DNA: TGTGCCAGCAGTGACTCTGGCGGGGGCACAGATACGCAGTATTTT.

Ten or more counts support this clonotype. The chain employs TRBV18 and TRBJ1-2, with 8 bases that match TRBD1. The germline gives CDR1 KGHSH, CDR2 LQKENI. Losses at the gene ends were 6 bases for V and 1 base for J; bases not matched to a gene: 4. This CDR3 region has 14 residues. The CDR3 here is CASSQDRGNYGYTF. CDR3 sequence (DNA): TGTGCCAGCTCCCAAGACAGGGGTAACTATGGCTACACCTTC.

This clonotype was seen ten or more times. The chain recombines TRBV7-9 with TRBJ1-4; the match to TRBD1 covers 8 bases. The trim removed 8 bases at V and 8 bases at J, leaving 4 bases unmatched. The CDR3 covers 12 residues. The germline gives CDR1 SEHNR, CDR2 FQNEAQ (reference sequence). The CDR3 sequence: CASDRGGEKLFF. The CDR3 nucleotides read TGTGCCAGCGACAGGGGCGGAGAAAAACTGTTTTTT.

This clonotype has a handful of counts. The junction and the germline gene differ at one end; a read error may be behind it. This chain uses TRBV29-1 with TRBJ1-1, with TRBD1 as a possible D gene (5 bases). Germline V gene sequence: CDR1 SQVTM, CDR2 ANQGSEA. CDR3 length: 11 residues. CDR3 residues: CSVHSGTETFF. As DNA, the CDR3 is TGCAGCGTTCATTCTGGGACTGAAACTTTCTTT.

The CDR3 DNA sequence: TGTGCCAGCAGCCCTGAGCAGGACGACAATGAGCAGTTCTTC. Protein product: CASSPEQDDNEQFF. The chain links TRBV11-3 to TRBJ2-1; D gene ambiguous. This CDR3 is built from 14 residues. Germline values: CDR1 SGHNT, CDR2 YENEEA. V gave up 5 bases and J gave up 5 bases, with 13 bases separating them. Supplemented by reference TRBV11-3 and TRBJ2-1, the full variable domain reads EAGVVQSPRYKIIEKKQPVAFWCNPISGHNTLYWYLQNLGQGPELLIRYENEEAVDDSQLPKDRFSAERLKGVDSTLKIQPAELGDSAVYLCASSPEQDDNEQFFGPGTRLTVL.

The chain combines TRBV12-5 with TRBJ1-1; D not certain. Germline V lookup: CDR1 LGHNT, CDR2 FRNRAP. This CDR3 region has 13 residues. V was shortened by 6 bases and J by 4 bases, with 12 bases between the two germline ends. CDR3 coding DNA: TGTGCTAGTGGAACCGGGGATGCCACTGAAGCTTTCTTT. This encodes CASGTGDATEAFF.

This clonotype was counted only a few times. The gene calls are TRBV7-2 and TRBJ2-3; unclear D gene. Trimming took 2 bases from V and 9 from J, leaving 12 bases between them. The CDR3 is made up of 13 amino acids. The germline V gene encodes CDR1 SGHTA and CDR2 FQGNSA. This CDR3 reads CASSLRVAPTQYF. The CDR3 nucleotides are TGTGCCAGCAGCTTAAGGGTGGCCCCAACGCAGTATTTT.

This clonotype occurred many times. This sequence joins TRBV18 and TRBJ2-7; 7 bases agree with TRBD1. Germline values: CDR1 KGHSH, CDR2 LQKENI. With 4 bases clipped from V and 1 base from J, the junction kept 4 bases outside the gene matches. CDR3 length: 14 amino acids. In DNA, the CDR3 is TGTGCCAGCTCACTTGGACAGGAATCCTACGAGCAGTACTTC. Protein: CASSLGQESYEQYF.

This clonotype was recorded many times. The junction and the germline gene differ at one end; a read error may be behind it. The genes are TRBV7-8 and TRBJ2-1; 7 bases fit TRBD2. The CDR3 consists of 10 residues. Germline V gene data show CDR1 as SGHVS and CDR2 as FQNEAQ. The chain's CDR3 is CVSGNNEQFF. In DNA form, the CDR3 reads TGTGTCAGCGGGAACAATGAGCAGTTCTTC.

In its sample, this clonotype was seen a few times. The CDR3 sequence is CSALGLATLETQYF. CDR3 DNA: TGCAGTGCTTTGGGACTAGCGACCCTAGAGACCCAGTACTTC. The rearrangement uses TRBV20-1 and TRBJ2-5; 10 bases fit TRBD2. Trimming took 5 bases from V and 4 from J; bases not matched to a gene: 7. CDR1 and CDR2 (germline): DFQATT, SNEGSKA (reference sequence). The CDR3 is 14 residues long.

The chain links TRBV21-1 to TRBJ2-6; the table's D call TRBD1 went unverified against the DNA. TRBV21-1 is tagged as a pseudogene. The CDR3 is 15 residues long. CDR3 bases: TGTGCCAGCAGCGGGGGGCTGACTGGGGCCAACGTCCTGACTTTC. Residues: CASSGGLTGANVLTF.

There are many counts of this clonotype. The chain is built from TRBV5-1 and TRBJ2-1; a weak D match, TRBD2 (6 bases). V was pared by 0 bases and J by 3 bases, with 13 bases between. The CDR3 covers 16 residues. Germline V gene sequence: CDR1 SGHRS, CDR2 YFSETQ. The CDR3 DNA follows: TGCGCCAGCAGCTTGGTGCGGGATCTATTCTACAATGAGCAGTTCTTC. Translated, it gives CASSLVRDLFYNEQFF.

This clonotype was counted many times. The rearrangement joins TRBV7-9 to TRBJ2-1, with 9 bases aligning to TRBD2. Looked up from germline, CDR1 is SEHNR and CDR2 is FQNEAQ (reference sequence). The CDR3 consists of 16 residues. The V segment lost 5 bases and the J segment 7 bases; nucleotides outside the gene matches: 12. CDR3 nucleotide sequence: TGTGCCAGCAGCCTACCGACTAGCGGTCCAAAGAATGAGCAGTTCTTC. Amino acid sequence: CASSLPTSGPKNEQFF. The full variable domain, completed using reference TRBV7-9 and TRBJ2-1, is DTGVSQNPRHKITKRGQNVTFRCDPISEHNRLYWYRQTLGQGPEFLTYFQNEAQLEKSRLLSDRFSAERPKGSFSTLEIQRTEQGDSAMYLCASSLPTSGPKNEQFFGPGTRLTVL.

At least ten counts were recorded for this clonotype. The V gene is TRBV13, the J gene TRBJ2-1; 8 nucleotides align to TRBD2. V trimming: 2 bases; J trimming: 3 bases; junction bases outside the gene matches: 12. Germline CDR1 PRHDT, CDR2 FYEKMQ (reference sequence). This CDR3 is built from 18 residues. The CDR3 here is CASSLSWREVIFYNEQFF. The CDR3 DNA reads as TGTGCCAGCAGCTTATCGTGGCGGGAGGTAATTTTCTACAATGAGCAGTTCTTC.

The J gene is TRBJ2-5, the V gene TRBV15; D is uncertain. Germline CDR1 LNHNV, CDR2 YYDKDF (reference sequence). The germline V and J ends were trimmed by 0 bases and 1 base, with 9 bases remaining between them. CDR3 size: 15 residues. CDR3 residues: CATSRDPNFQETQYF. In DNA, the CDR3 is TGTGCCACCAGCAGAGATCCCAATTTCCAAGAGACCCAGTACTTC.